The rows below give T cell receptor beta chains drawn from one sample of a study of blood T cells in healthy people across ages. TCRdb processed the 5' RACE reads anew with MiXCR; each CDR3 protein has one entry. The table shows nearly 1 million distinct CDR3 sequences, with roughly 51% occurring only once. The sequenced material came from blood. These receptors were obtained from a woman aged 55 to 70 in good health. Both conserved end residues are part of each CDR3. The D gene is left open where the match is weak. Expanded clones are given a class, and other clones once, few, many or no size at all.

J gene: TRBJ2-3
V gene: TRBV18
D gene: .
clone size: few
CDR3 protein: CASSPPTATDTQYF
CDR3 DNA: TGTGCCAGCTCACCACCGACAGCCACAGATACGCAGTATTTT

J gene: TRBJ2-1
V gene: TRBV7-2
D gene: .
clone size: .
CDR3 protein: CASSTRRGSYNEQFF
CDR3 DNA: TGTGCCAGCAGCACACGACGGGGCTCCTACAATGAGCAGTTCTTC

J gene: TRBJ1-2
V gene: TRBV20-1
D gene: .
clone size: .
CDR3 protein: CSAETRWGDALSPAGYTF
CDR3 DNA: TGCAGTGCTGAGACCCGCTGGGGGGACGCACTATCCCCGGCTGGCTACACCTTC

J gene: TRBJ2-3
V gene: TRBV5-1
D gene: TRBD1
clone size: .
CDR3 protein: CASSLDGDRTDTQYF
CDR3 DNA: TGCGCCAGCAGCTTGGACGGGGACAGGACAGATACGCAGTATTTT

J gene: TRBJ2-7
V gene: TRBV6-5
D gene: .
clone size: .
CDR3 protein: CASSFSITYEQYF
CDR3 DNA: TGTGCCAGCAGTTTCAGTATAACCTACGAGCAGTACTTC

J gene: TRBJ2-1
V gene: TRBV6-2/TRBV6-3
D gene: TRBD2
clone size: few
CDR3 protein: CASSRQAGGYYNEQFF
CDR3 DNA: TGTGCCAGCAGTCGACAAGCGGGAGGATACTACAATGAGCAGTTCTTC

J gene: TRBJ1-5
V gene: TRBV7-9
D gene: .
clone size: few
CDR3 protein: CASSFGMYQPQHF
CDR3 DNA: TGTGCCAGCAGCTTCGGTATGTATCAGCCCCAGCATTTT

J gene: TRBJ2-7
V gene: TRBV29-1
D gene: .
clone size: .
CDR3 protein: CSVEAPTRDNFYEQYF
CDR3 DNA: TGCAGCGTTGAGGCACCAACCCGGGACAACTTCTACGAGCAGTACTTC

J gene: TRBJ2-4
V gene: TRBV9
D gene: .
clone size: .
CDR3 protein: CASSVDIQERQYF
CDR3 DNA: TGTGCCAGCAGCGTAGATATACAGGAGCGTCAGTACTTC

J gene: TRBJ2-4
V gene: TRBV5-5
D gene: TRBD2
clone size: many
CDR3 protein: CASSLASGRGGYIQYF
CDR3 DNA: TGTGCCAGCAGCTTAGCTAGCGGGAGAGGAGGGTACATTCAGTACTTC

J gene: TRBJ2-3
V gene: TRBV11-2
D gene: TRBD2
clone size: few
CDR3 protein: CASSSLLAGDRADTQYF
CDR3 DNA: TGTGCCAGCAGCTCGTTACTAGCGGGAGATCGCGCAGATACGCAGTATTTT

J gene: TRBJ2-7
V gene: TRBV20-1
D gene: TRBD2
clone size: .
CDR3 protein: CSASPGLDPSPTYEQYF
CDR3 DNA: TGCAGTGCTAGCCCGGGACTAGATCCCTCTCCTACCTACGAGCAGTACTTC

J gene: TRBJ1-5
V gene: TRBV7-9
D gene: .
clone size: .
CDR3 protein: CASSHTAQPQHF
CDR3 DNA: TGTGCCAGCAGCCATACCGCACAGCCCCAGCATTTT

J gene: TRBJ2-2
V gene: TRBV2
D gene: .
clone size: .
CDR3 protein: CASSLTNANTGELFF
CDR3 DNA: TGTGCCAGCAGCTTGACGAACGCGAACACCGGGGAGCTGTTTTTT

J gene: TRBJ2-7
V gene: TRBV5-6
D gene: .
clone size: .
CDR3 protein: CASSLGPGTYSYEQYF
CDR3 DNA: TGTGCCAGCAGCTTGGGACCCGGGACATACTCCTACGAGCAGTACTTC

J gene: TRBJ1-2
V gene: TRBV6-5
D gene: .
clone size: few
CDR3 protein: CASSKPTGGYTF
CDR3 DNA: TGTGCCAGCAGTAAGCCGACAGGCGGCTACACCTTC

J gene: TRBJ2-5
V gene: TRBV5-4
D gene: .
clone size: .
CDR3 protein: CASSPLAHETQYF
CDR3 DNA: TGTGCCAGCAGCCCCCTAGCGCACGAGACCCAGTACTTC

J gene: TRBJ2-5
V gene: TRBV11-1
D gene: .
clone size: .
CDR3 protein: CASSSRDVRAQETQYF
CDR3 DNA: TGTGCCAGCAGCTCCCGCGATGTCAGGGCACAAGAGACCCAGTACTTC

J gene: TRBJ2-1
V gene: TRBV7-9
D gene: .
clone size: .
CDR3 protein: CASSSPMGSSYNEQFF
CDR3 DNA: TGTGCCAGCAGCTCGCCGATGGGGAGCTCCTACAATGAGCAGTTCTTC

J gene: TRBJ2-7
V gene: TRBV7-3
D gene: TRBD2
clone size: .
CDR3 protein: CASSLSPGTSGYEQYF
CDR3 DNA: TGTGCCAGCAGCTTAAGCCCCGGGACTAGCGGCTACGAGCAGTACTTC

J gene: TRBJ1-6
V gene: TRBV7-2
D gene: .
clone size: .
CDR3 protein: CASSLAGGNSPLHF
CDR3 DNA: TGTGCCAGCAGCTTAGCCGGGGGGAATTCACCCCTCCACTTT

J gene: TRBJ2-1
V gene: TRBV7-6
D gene: .
clone size: many
CDR3 protein: CARTLILGASRSDRGEQFF
CDR3 DNA: TGTGCCAGAACGCTTATTTTGGGGGCGTCCCGCTCCGATCGTGGGGAGCAGTTCTTC

J gene: TRBJ2-7
V gene: TRBV28
D gene: .
clone size: .
CDR3 protein: CASSRFTAGNFIEQYF
CDR3 DNA: TGTGCCAGCAGTAGGTTCACGGCGGGTAATTTCATCGAGCAGTACTTC

J gene: TRBJ2-1
V gene: TRBV28
D gene: .
clone size: .
CDR3 protein: CASSLGEGEWFF
CDR3 DNA: TGTGCCAGCAGTTTAGGGGAGGGGGAGTGGTTCTTC

J gene: TRBJ2-5
V gene: TRBV7-2
D gene: .
clone size: .
CDR3 protein: CASSARKTQYF
CDR3 DNA: TGTGCCAGCAGCGCGAGAAAGACCCAGTACTTC

J gene: TRBJ2-5
V gene: TRBV20-1
D gene: TRBD1
clone size: .
CDR3 protein: CSAPGQAGTQYF
CDR3 DNA: TGCAGTGCTCCTGGACAGGCAGGGACCCAGTACTTC

J gene: TRBJ2-1
V gene: TRBV5-1
D gene: .
clone size: .
CDR3 protein: CASSGGGPPSYNEQFF
CDR3 DNA: TGCGCCAGCAGCGGGGGTGGTCCCCCATCCTACAATGAGCAGTTCTTC

J gene: TRBJ2-1
V gene: TRBV2
D gene: .
clone size: .
CDR3 protein: CACRGFSYNEQFF
CDR3 DNA: TGTGCCTGCCGAGGATTCTCCTACAATGAGCAGTTCTTC

J gene: TRBJ1-2
V gene: TRBV6-5
D gene: .
clone size: few
CDR3 protein: CASSIQGPPGGYTF
CDR3 DNA: TGTGCCAGCAGTATACAAGGTCCGCCGGGCGGCTACACCTTC

J gene: TRBJ2-5
V gene: TRBV29-1
D gene: .
clone size: few
CDR3 protein: CSVRTARFRETQYF
CDR3 DNA: TGCAGCGTTAGGACAGCGAGGTTTCGGGAGACCCAGTACTTC

J gene: TRBJ1-5
V gene: TRBV29-1
D gene: .
clone size: once
CDR3 protein: CSVVQGLNQPQHF
CDR3 DNA: TGCAGCGTTGTACAGGGCCTCAATCAGCCCCAGCATTTT

J gene: TRBJ2-2
V gene: TRBV27
D gene: TRBD2
clone size: once
CDR3 protein: CASSRLARLGRGELFF
CDR3 DNA: TGTGCCAGCAGCAGACTAGCGCGATTAGGCCGCGGGGAGCTGTTTTTT

J gene: TRBJ2-7
V gene: TRBV20-1
D gene: .
clone size: few
CDR3 protein: CSARNAPDEQYF
CDR3 DNA: TGCAGTGCTAGAAATGCGCCCGACGAGCAGTACTTC

J gene: TRBJ2-3
V gene: TRBV29-1
D gene: .
clone size: many
CDR3 protein: CSVRGKGGDTQYF
CDR3 DNA: TGCAGCGTCCGGGGGAAGGGAGGAGATACGCAGTATTTT

J gene: TRBJ2-3
V gene: TRBV11-2
D gene: TRBD1
clone size: .
CDR3 protein: CASSLVGDRATDTQYF
CDR3 DNA: TGTGCCAGCAGCTTAGTAGGGGACAGGGCTACGGATACGCAGTATTTT

J gene: TRBJ1-6
V gene: TRBV5-1
D gene: .
clone size: few
CDR3 protein: CASSLEQGSSPLHF
CDR3 DNA: TGCGCCAGCAGCTTAGAACAGGGAAGTTCACCCCTCCACTTT

J gene: TRBJ2-3
V gene: TRBV7-9
D gene: .
clone size: .
CDR3 protein: CASSFTVSGSSTDTQYF
CDR3 DNA: TGTGCCAGCAGTTTCACCGTTAGCGGATCTAGCACAGATACGCAGTATTTT

J gene: TRBJ2-7
V gene: TRBV9
D gene: .
clone size: many
CDR3 protein: CASSVGPSPTYEQYF
CDR3 DNA: TGTGCCAGCAGCGTAGGTCCAAGCCCTACCTACGAGCAGTACTTC

J gene: TRBJ2-1
V gene: TRBV4-1
D gene: TRBD2
clone size: .
CDR3 protein: CASTRGGSSYNEQFF
CDR3 DNA: TGCGCCAGCACTCGCGGGGGTAGCTCCTACAATGAGCAGTTCTTC